Shown below are 4 T cell receptor beta chains from a single sample sequenced in a study of blood T cell repertoires in COVID-19. Assay used: immunoSEQ multiplex PCR; TCRdb lists only in-frame clones, some missing. The data show roughly 260,000 clones, with 80% to 95% seen just once and 1.9% held by the top ten. Specimen: PBMCs or T cells enriched from blood (not recorded which). The source is a woman aged 18-30 years who had recovered from COVID-19.

The chain employs TRBV5-1 and TRBJ1-2; D gene uncertain. Germline CDR1 and CDR2: SGHRS and YFSETQ. V gave up 2 bases and J gave up 5 bases, with 16 bases separating them. The CDR3 runs to 15 residues. CDR3 DNA sequence: TGCGCCAGCAGCTTAGTAGGAGGAATCGGGTATGGCTACACCTTC. Its protein is CASSLVGGIGYGYTF.

The chain recombines TRBV5-1 with TRBJ1-2; D is possibly TRBD1 (5 bases). V was trimmed by 4 bases and J by 0 bases, leaving 16 bases between them. The CDR3 consists of 16 residues. Germline V gene data show CDR1 as SGHRS and CDR2 as YFSETQ. The CDR3 region has the DNA TGCGCCAGCAGCCCAGTGACAGCCGTAGCTAACTATGGCTACACCTTC. Encoded protein: CASSPVTAVANYGYTF.

The chain combines TRBV9 with TRBJ2-3, with D unclear. V was shortened by 0 bases and J by 0 bases, with 5 bases between the two germline ends. There are 14 residues in the CDR3. Germline V gives CDR1 SGDLS, CDR2 YYNGEE. The CDR3 spells CASSVGQSTDTQYF. The CDR3 DNA is TGTGCCAGCAGCGTAGGGCAGAGCACAGATACGCAGTATTTT.

The V gene is TRBV2, the J gene TRBJ2-1; 7 nucleotides align to TRBD1. The length of the CDR3 is 14 residues. Trimming took 6 bases from V and 2 from J; bases not matched to a gene: 4. CDR1 and CDR2 (germline): SNHLY, FYNNEI. The CDR3 DNA reads TGTGCCAGCAGGCGACAGGGCACCTACAATGAGCAGTTCTTC. Its translation is CASRRQGTYNEQFF.